This TCR beta chain is from a study of blood T cell repertoires in COVID-19. Assay: immunoSEQ multiplex PCR; the TCRdb copy retains only in-frame clones and omits some. The profile shows about 80,000 clones, over 80% of them singletons. V shed 10 bases and J shed 6 bases, with 16 bases lying between them. This CDR3 contains 13 residues. This TCR was sampled from a human donor in a cohort sampled during active COVID-19. The chain uses TRBV12-3 or TRBV12-4 and TRBJ2-4, with D possibly TRBD2 on 7 matching bases. The sample taken for sequencing was peripheral blood. This CDR3 is CATSAGAGNIQYF. The CDR3 nucleotides read TGTGCCACCTCGGCGGGGGCGGGAAACATTCAGTACTTC.